Described below is a single T cell receptor (beta chain) sequence and its context. The data were obtained in a study of blood T cell repertoires in COVID-19. Whole-study context: Italy, Spain and the United States were the sources of the convalescent and acute COVID-19 samples.

The V gene's germline CDR1 is MNHNY and CDR2 SVGAGI (reference sequence). The length of the CDR3 is 13 residues. V lost 4 bases to trimming and J lost 2 bases, with 8 bases between them. Authors' processing steps: Researchers report that nucleated cell counts were estimated from reference gene primer amplification. The repertoire was sequenced with immunoSEQ multiplex PCR; TCRdb's copy has only in-frame clones and lacks some. V and J calls and clone size are copied from that table; D and trimming were computed from the DNA. The sample has over 200,000 clones, approximately 86% seen once. The rearrangement joins TRBV6-6 to TRBJ1-2, with D perhaps matching TRBD1 (5 bases). The sample was peripheral blood. The receptor was isolated from a human donor in a cohort sampled during active COVID-19. The CDR3 region has the DNA TGTGCCAGCAGTTTAGACAGCAACTATGGCTACACCTTC. Amino acid sequence: CASSLDSNYGYTF.